Listed below are T cell receptor beta chains from one sample, sequenced in a study of T cells in Graves' hyperthyroidism and ophthalmopathy. TCRdb independently ran MiXCR on the multiplex PCR reads; one entry per CDR3 protein. The sample has about 580,000 distinct CDR3 sequences, roughly 14% seen once; the top ten hold roughly 5.7%. Source material: blood. The receptors originated from a woman aged 25-40 years with Graves' hyperthyroidism that later progressed to Graves' ophthalmopathy. The CDR3 runs from the conserved cysteine through the conserved F or W. D genes are given only for firm matches. Expanded clones get a size class; other rows say once, few or many, or leave the size out.

v_call	j_call	d_call	clone_size	cdr3_nt	cdr3_aa
TRBV6-6	TRBJ1-5	NA	many	TGTGCCAGCAGTTACTCGCACGGGGGTGATCAGCCCCAGCATTTT	CASSYSHGGDQPQHF
TRBV11-3	TRBJ2-5	TRBD2	many	TGTGCCAGCAGCCCCAGATGGGGACTAGCGACAGAGACCCAGTACTTC	CASSPRWGLATETQYF
TRBV27	TRBJ2-1	TRBD1	many	TGTGCCATCCGTTCGGGACAGGAGTACAATGAGCAGTTCTTC	CAIRSGQEYNEQFF
TRBV7-9	TRBJ2-7	TRBD1	many	TGTGCCAGCAGTGGACAGGGGAAGGACGAGCAGTACTTC	CASSGQGKDEQYF
TRBV12-3/TRBV12-4	TRBJ1-4	NA	many	TGTGCCAGCAGTTGGGGGTTAGGTGAAAAACTGTTTTTT	CASSWGLGEKLFF
TRBV24-1	TRBJ2-5	NA	NA	TGTGCCACCGGTGTTTTAGGAGGGCCAGGAGAGACCCAGTACTTC	CATGVLGGPGETQYF
TRBV7-9	TRBJ2-7	TRBD2	many	TGTGCCAGCAGTCTCACAAGACCGGGACTAGCGGGCGCGCCTGTCCACGAGCAGTACTTC	CASSLTRPGLAGAPVHEQYF
TRBV6-1	TRBJ1-4	TRBD1	many	TGTGCCAGCGTCCGGGACAGGGGCTTCCCTAATGAAAAACTGTTTTTT	CASVRDRGFPNEKLFF
TRBV6-1	TRBJ2-3	TRBD2	many	TGTGCCAGCAGCCAGACTAGCGGGAGTGAGGATACGCAGTATTTT	CASSQTSGSEDTQYF
TRBV15	TRBJ2-5	TRBD1	many	TGTGCCACCAGCAGCGGACAGGAGAGTCAAGAGACCCAGTACTTC	CATSSGQESQETQYF
TRBV20-1	TRBJ1-2	TRBD1	few	TGCAGTGCTAGGCCGGGACAGGGGGGCGGCTACACCTTC	CSARPGQGGGYTF
TRBV9	TRBJ2-5	TRBD2	NA	TGTGCCAGCAGCGTAGCCCCAGCGGGAGGTGATGAGACCCAGTACTTC	CASSVAPAGGDETQYF
TRBV5-8	TRBJ1-3	TRBD1	few	TGTGCCAGCAGTTCGGCCCGGACAGGGATAAACACCATATATTTT	CASSSARTGINTIYF
TRBV12-3/TRBV12-4	TRBJ1-5	NA	many	TGTGCCAGCAGCCCGGGGGCAGTAGTGGGCAATCAGCCCCAGCATTTT	CASSPGAVVGNQPQHF
TRBV5-5	TRBJ2-2	NA	NA	TGTGCCAGCAGCTTGACCCTGGCGGGGCCGAACACCGGGGAGCTGTTTTTT	CASSLTLAGPNTGELFF
TRBV28	TRBJ1-2	NA	many	TGTGCCAGCAGTTTGGGGCAGGGGTTTGGCTACACCTTC	CASSLGQGFGYTF
TRBV24-1	TRBJ2-1	TRBD1	few	TGTGCCACCAGTGATCCTCTCGGACAGGGGTCGGATGAGCAGTTCTTC	CATSDPLGQGSDEQFF
TRBV29-1	TRBJ2-2	NA	many	TGCAGCGTTGAGGGGAGTGGCACCGGGGAGCTGTTTTTT	CSVEGSGTGELFF
TRBV28	TRBJ2-5	TRBD1	many	TGTGCCAGCTACAGGGGCGAGTGGGAGACCCAGTACTTC	CASYRGEWETQYF